This T cell receptor (beta chain) comes out of a study of CD8 T cells in ankylosing spondylitis. V was clipped by 1 base and J by 2 bases; unmatched bases: 6. This CDR3 contains 17 residues. From germline, CDR1 is SGHVS and CDR2 FNYEAQ. TCRdb reprocessed the 5' RACE reads with MiXCR, giving one entry per CDR3 protein. The sample lists approximately 260,000 distinct CDR3 sequences, over 8.5% occurring once. This receptor was taken from a male donor with ankylosing spondylitis or in good health (not recorded which). Sample: blood, either unsorted or a sorted T cell fraction (not recorded which). The chain is built from TRBV7-6 and TRBJ2-3; 10 nucleotides agree with TRBD2. CDR3 DNA sequence: TGTGCCAGCAGCTTAGTTGCTAGCGGGGGCTCCACAGATACGCAGTATTTT. This encodes CASSLVASGGSTDTQYF.